A selection of T cell receptor beta chains follows, all from one sample in a study of CD8+ T cells in alopecia areata. Profiling relied on immunoSEQ multiplex PCR, and the TCRdb table lists in-frame clones only, not all of them. The sample comprises 200,000 to 250,000 clones, over 60% of which are singletons, and 3.5% to 5% rests with the top ten. The specimen comprised CD4+ T cells sorted from blood, sampled at week 4, from a patient treated with tofacitinib. These receptor sequences come from a human donor with alopecia areata. Each CDR3 is given with its conserved first and last residue. The order of the fields is CDR3 protein, CDR3 DNA, J gene, D gene, V gene, clone size. D genes are given only for firm matches. The size entry is marked missing in some rows and otherwise reads once, few, many or a size class.

cdr3_aa: CASSLGQVAETQYF; cdr3_nt: TGCGCCAGCAGCTTGGGGCAGGTTGCAGAGACCCAGTACTTC; j_call: TRBJ2-5; d_call: NA; v_call: TRBV5-1; clone_size: NA
cdr3_aa: CAWSGGKIPTYEQYF; cdr3_nt: TGTGCCTGGAGTGGGGGAAAAATCCCAACCTACGAGCAGTACTTC; j_call: TRBJ2-7; d_call: NA; v_call: TRBV30; clone_size: once
cdr3_aa: CASSFSSQTVAYEQYF; cdr3_nt: TGTGCCAGCAGTTTCTCATCCCAGACAGTTGCCTACGAGCAGTACTTC; j_call: TRBJ2-7; d_call: NA; v_call: TRBV27; clone_size: NA
cdr3_aa: CASSPEGGSKNIQYF; cdr3_nt: TGTGCCAGCAGCCCAGAGGGGGGGTCCAAAAACATTCAGTACTTC; j_call: TRBJ2-4; d_call: NA; v_call: TRBV7-2; clone_size: NA
cdr3_aa: CASRPATGTGNTEAFF; cdr3_nt: TGTGCCAGCAGACCAGCTACCGGGACAGGGAACACTGAAGCTTTCTTT; j_call: TRBJ1-1; d_call: TRBD1; v_call: TRBV7-2; clone_size: NA
cdr3_aa: CASSQGTSGDNEQFF; cdr3_nt: TGCGCCAGCAGCCAAGGGACTAGCGGCGACAATGAGCAGTTCTTC; j_call: TRBJ2-1; d_call: TRBD2; v_call: TRBV4-1; clone_size: NA
cdr3_aa: CASSRQATNGYTF; cdr3_nt: TGTGCCAGCAGCAGACAGGCAACAAATGGCTACACCTTC; j_call: TRBJ1-2; d_call: NA; v_call: TRBV25-1; clone_size: NA
cdr3_aa: CASSFSPGVHYGYTF; cdr3_nt: TGCGCCAGCAGCTTTTCTCCGGGGGTGCACTATGGCTACACCTTC; j_call: TRBJ1-2; d_call: NA; v_call: TRBV5-1; clone_size: NA
cdr3_aa: CASSRQGIAKNIQYF; cdr3_nt: TGTGCCAGCAGCCGACAGGGAATAGCCAAAAACATTCAGTACTTC; j_call: TRBJ2-4; d_call: TRBD1; v_call: TRBV2; clone_size: NA
cdr3_aa: CSVGGQGGTGELFF; cdr3_nt: TGCAGCGTTGGTGGACAGGGGGGCACCGGGGAGCTGTTTTTT; j_call: TRBJ2-2; d_call: TRBD1; v_call: TRBV29-1; clone_size: NA
cdr3_aa: CASSKTGTRGGGELFF; cdr3_nt: TGTGCCAGCAGCAAAACCGGGACTAGGGGCGGCGGGGAGCTGTTTTTT; j_call: TRBJ2-2; d_call: TRBD2; v_call: TRBV5-6; clone_size: few
cdr3_aa: CALSGLGFNEQFF; cdr3_nt: TGTGCCCTTTCGGGACTAGGATTCAATGAGCAGTTCTTC; j_call: TRBJ2-1; d_call: TRBD2; v_call: TRBV5-4; clone_size: NA
cdr3_aa: CASSLIQETQYF; cdr3_nt: TGTGCCAGCAGTTTGATCCAAGAGACCCAGTACTTC; j_call: TRBJ2-5; d_call: NA; v_call: TRBV27; clone_size: NA
cdr3_aa: CASSLNRVQETQYF; cdr3_nt: TGTGCCAGCAGCTTGAACAGGGTCCAAGAGACCCAGTACTTC; j_call: TRBJ2-5; d_call: NA; v_call: TRBV5-5; clone_size: NA
cdr3_aa: CAWSEGLGSPLHF; cdr3_nt: TGTGCCTGGTCGGAAGGGCTGGGCTCACCCCTCCACTTT; j_call: TRBJ1-6; d_call: NA; v_call: TRBV30; clone_size: NA
cdr3_aa: CASTSANTYEQYF; cdr3_nt: TGTGCCAGCACGTCAGCAAATACCTACGAGCAGTACTTC; j_call: TRBJ2-7; d_call: NA; v_call: TRBV25-1; clone_size: NA
cdr3_aa: CASSVGTSGGADTQYF; cdr3_nt: TGTGCCAGCAGCGTAGGGACTAGCGGGGGGGCAGATACGCAGTATTTT; j_call: TRBJ2-3; d_call: TRBD2; v_call: TRBV9; clone_size: NA
cdr3_aa: CASSLKGTYEQYF; cdr3_nt: TGTGCCAGCAGTTTAAAAGGAACCTACGAGCAGTACTTC; j_call: TRBJ2-7; d_call: NA; v_call: TRBV27; clone_size: NA
cdr3_aa: CASSFGGETQYF; cdr3_nt: TGTGCCAGCAGCTTCGGAGGAGAGACCCAGTACTTC; j_call: TRBJ2-5; d_call: NA; v_call: TRBV7-2; clone_size: NA
cdr3_aa: CASSVSGGARQETQYF; cdr3_nt: TGTGCCAGCAGCGTTAGCGGGGGGGCTCGCCAAGAGACCCAGTACTTC; j_call: TRBJ2-5; d_call: TRBD2; v_call: TRBV9; clone_size: NA
cdr3_aa: CASSQYAGGTQPQHF; cdr3_nt: TGCGCCAGCAGCCAATATGCCGGGGGCACTCAGCCCCAGCATTTT; j_call: TRBJ1-5; d_call: NA; v_call: TRBV4-3; clone_size: NA
cdr3_aa: CASSGGAGGDYTQYF; cdr3_nt: TGTGCCAGCAGCGGAGGAGCGGGGGGGGACTATACGCAGTATTTT; j_call: TRBJ2-3; d_call: TRBD2; v_call: TRBV9; clone_size: NA
cdr3_aa: CASSEIGLVVQETQYF; cdr3_nt: TGTGCCAGCAGTGAGATCGGACTAGTCGTCCAAGAGACCCAGTACTTC; j_call: TRBJ2-5; d_call: TRBD2; v_call: TRBV2; clone_size: NA
cdr3_aa: CSVGGQRDTEAFF; cdr3_nt: TGCAGCGTTGGTGGACAGCGGGACACTGAAGCTTTCTTT; j_call: TRBJ1-1; d_call: NA; v_call: TRBV29-1; clone_size: NA
cdr3_aa: CASSHGSPESNQPQHF; cdr3_nt: TGCGCCAGCAGTCACGGGAGTCCAGAAAGCAATCAGCCCCAGCATTTT; j_call: TRBJ1-5; d_call: NA; v_call: TRBV23-1; clone_size: few
cdr3_aa: CASSWTGATNEKLFF; cdr3_nt: TGTGCCAGCAGCTGGACAGGGGCTACTAATGAAAAACTGTTTTTT; j_call: TRBJ1-4; d_call: TRBD1; v_call: TRBV7-9; clone_size: NA
cdr3_aa: CASSDSRVITGELFF; cdr3_nt: TGTGCCAGCAGTGATAGCAGGGTAATCACCGGGGAGCTGTTTTTT; j_call: TRBJ2-2; d_call: NA; v_call: TRBV25-1; clone_size: NA
cdr3_aa: CASSRGDTMNTEAFF; cdr3_nt: TGTGCCAGCTCCCGGGGGGACACCATGAACACTGAAGCTTTCTTT; j_call: TRBJ1-1; d_call: NA; v_call: TRBV18; clone_size: NA
cdr3_aa: CSGGANEQFF; cdr3_nt: TGCAGCGGGGGGGCTAATGAGCAGTTCTTC; j_call: TRBJ2-1; d_call: NA; v_call: TRBV29-1; clone_size: NA
cdr3_aa: CASSPRAQNTGELFF; cdr3_nt: TGTGCCAGCAGCCCGCGGGCCCAAAACACCGGGGAGCTGTTTTTT; j_call: TRBJ2-2; d_call: NA; v_call: TRBV9; clone_size: NA
cdr3_aa: CASSVQTGTDTQYF; cdr3_nt: TGTGCCAGCAGCGTACAGACAGGGACAGATACGCAGTATTTT; j_call: TRBJ2-3; d_call: TRBD1; v_call: TRBV9; clone_size: NA
cdr3_aa: CAWTSGGGGYTF; cdr3_nt: TGTGCCTGGACATCCGGGGGCGGTGGCTACACCTTC; j_call: TRBJ1-2; d_call: NA; v_call: TRBV30; clone_size: NA
cdr3_aa: CASKGDSRSAKNIQYF; cdr3_nt: TGTGCCAGCAAGGGGGATAGCAGGAGTGCCAAAAACATTCAGTACTTC; j_call: TRBJ2-4; d_call: NA; v_call: TRBV2; clone_size: NA
cdr3_aa: CASSPTSGVEGEQFF; cdr3_nt: TGTGCCAGCAGCCCGACTAGCGGGGTTGAGGGTGAGCAGTTCTTC; j_call: TRBJ2-1; d_call: TRBD2; v_call: TRBV7-2; clone_size: NA
cdr3_aa: CASSQGGVTHQETQYF; cdr3_nt: TGCGCCAGCAGCCAAGGTGGGGTTACACACCAAGAGACCCAGTACTTC; j_call: TRBJ2-5; d_call: NA; v_call: TRBV4-1; clone_size: NA
cdr3_aa: CASSLWAGLSDTQYF; cdr3_nt: TGCGCCAGCAGCTTGTGGGCCGGGTTGTCAGATACGCAGTATTTT; j_call: TRBJ2-3; d_call: NA; v_call: TRBV5-1; clone_size: NA
cdr3_aa: CSVRRAYEQYF; cdr3_nt: TGCAGCGTTCGCAGGGCATACGAGCAGTACTTC; j_call: TRBJ2-7; d_call: NA; v_call: TRBV29-1; clone_size: NA
cdr3_aa: CASSYSSGNEQFF; cdr3_nt: TGCGCCAGCAGTTACTCGAGCGGCAATGAGCAGTTCTTC; j_call: TRBJ2-1; d_call: NA; v_call: TRBV5-1; clone_size: few
cdr3_aa: CASSLAGRSEAFF; cdr3_nt: TGCGCCAGCAGCTTGGCCGGACGCAGTGAAGCTTTCTTT; j_call: TRBJ1-1; d_call: NA; v_call: TRBV5-1; clone_size: few
cdr3_aa: CASSFTGLAGASSYNEQFF; cdr3_nt: TGTGCCAGCAGCTTCACGGGACTAGCGGGGGCCAGCTCCTACAATGAGCAGTTCTTC; j_call: TRBJ2-1; d_call: TRBD2; v_call: TRBV7-3; clone_size: NA
cdr3_aa: CASSQGALGRGEYNEQFF; cdr3_nt: TGTGCCAGCAGCCAAGGCGCCCTGGGGCGGGGTGAATACAATGAGCAGTTCTTC; j_call: TRBJ2-1; d_call: NA; v_call: TRBV4-2; clone_size: NA
cdr3_aa: CASNSQGDNGYTF; cdr3_nt: TGTGCCAGCAACTCCCAGGGGGATAATGGCTACACCTTC; j_call: TRBJ1-2; d_call: TRBD1; v_call: TRBV2; clone_size: NA
cdr3_aa: CASRLNSYQETQYF; cdr3_nt: TGTGCCAGCAGGCTTAACAGTTACCAAGAGACCCAGTACTTC; j_call: TRBJ2-5; d_call: NA; v_call: TRBV7-2; clone_size: NA
cdr3_aa: CASSRDGETQYF; cdr3_nt: TGTGCCAGCAGTCGTGATGGGGAGACCCAGTACTTC; j_call: TRBJ2-5; d_call: NA; v_call: TRBV6-5; clone_size: NA
cdr3_aa: CSVGELNTEAFF; cdr3_nt: TGCAGCGTTGGCGAACTGAACACTGAAGCTTTCTTT; j_call: TRBJ1-1; d_call: NA; v_call: TRBV29-1; clone_size: NA
cdr3_aa: CAWSRGNQETQYF; cdr3_nt: TGTGCCTGGAGTCGGGGTAACCAAGAGACCCAGTACTTC; j_call: TRBJ2-5; d_call: NA; v_call: TRBV30; clone_size: NA
cdr3_aa: CSCGDGQGCNQPQHF; cdr3_nt: TGCAGCTGCGGGGACGGACAGGGATGCAATCAGCCCCAGCATTTT; j_call: TRBJ1-5; d_call: TRBD1; v_call: TRBV29-1; clone_size: few
cdr3_aa: CASGQGDTIYF; cdr3_nt: TGTGCCTCGGGACAGGGGGACACCATATATTTT; j_call: TRBJ1-3; d_call: TRBD1; v_call: TRBV30; clone_size: NA
cdr3_aa: CASSQEGTGGWRGYTF; cdr3_nt: TGTGCCAGCAGCCAAGAGGGGACAGGGGGCTGGCGGGGCTACACCTTC; j_call: TRBJ1-2; d_call: TRBD1; v_call: TRBV4-2; clone_size: few
cdr3_aa: CASSQEKTLTYEQYF; cdr3_nt: TGTGCCAGCAGCCAAGAAAAGACCCTCACCTACGAGCAGTACTTC; j_call: TRBJ2-7; d_call: NA; v_call: TRBV5-4; clone_size: NA
cdr3_aa: CASSASGADTQYF; cdr3_nt: TGTGCCAGCAGTGCCTCAGGGGCAGATACGCAGTATTTT; j_call: TRBJ2-3; d_call: NA; v_call: TRBV25-1; clone_size: few
cdr3_aa: CASSLGSYYGYTF; cdr3_nt: TGTGCCAGCAGCTTAGGGTCTTACTATGGCTACACCTTC; j_call: TRBJ1-2; d_call: NA; v_call: TRBV11-2; clone_size: NA
cdr3_aa: CASSTDREGAQYF; cdr3_nt: TGTGCCAGCAGCACTGACAGGGAAGGGGCCCAGTACTTC; j_call: TRBJ2-5; d_call: TRBD1; v_call: TRBV7-3; clone_size: NA
cdr3_aa: CASSEKVIVNTEAFF; cdr3_nt: TGTGCCAGCAGTGAAAAGGTCATCGTGAACACTGAAGCTTTCTTT; j_call: TRBJ1-1; d_call: NA; v_call: TRBV2; clone_size: NA
cdr3_aa: CASVLGDEQFF; cdr3_nt: TGTGCCAGTGTTCTGGGCGATGAGCAGTTCTTC; j_call: TRBJ2-1; d_call: NA; v_call: TRBV19; clone_size: NA
cdr3_aa: CAWRQPGPYQETQYF; cdr3_nt: TGTGCCTGGAGGCAACCGGGTCCTTATCAAGAGACCCAGTACTTC; j_call: TRBJ2-5; d_call: NA; v_call: TRBV30; clone_size: NA
cdr3_aa: CSERQALGGYTF; cdr3_nt: TGCAGCGAAAGACAGGCTCTGGGTGGCTACACCTTC; j_call: TRBJ1-2; d_call: NA; v_call: TRBV29-1; clone_size: NA